One and the same sample provided the 5 T cell receptor beta chains below, sequenced in a study of neurological immune-mediated disorders (dated by TCRdb to about 2019). Library generation was performed with 5' RACE. The instrument given in TCRdb is Illumina HiSeq 2500. TCRdb reprocessed the public reads (quality trimming at Q25 with fastp, clone calling with MiXCR) and kept in-frame beta chains. Entries that share a CDR3 protein sequence are merged under the most common genes and DNA. In this sample the table shows roughly 60,000 distinct CDR3 sequences, under 5.5% of which occur a single time. Jointly, the top ten make up around 3.5% of the sample. The material sequenced was PBMCs. Source of these receptors: a woman in her forties or fifties with multiple sclerosis.

This clonotype was found many times. The junction shows a germline mismatch at one end, possibly a read error. The V and J genes are TRBV5-8 and TRBJ2-5, with no clear D. CDR1 and CDR2 from the germline V gene are SGHTS and YDEGEE. The CDR3 contains 11 residues. The CDR3 is CASSSQATQYF. The CDR3 nucleotides read TGTGCCAGCAGTAGTCAAGCGACCCAGTACTTC.

This clonotype was seen at least ten times. V is TRBV7-9 and J is TRBJ1-3, with TRBD1 matching over 9 bases. Trimming took 1 base from V and 0 from J; bases not matched to a gene: 10. The CDR3 is made up of 19 amino acids. Germline loops: CDR1 SEHNR, CDR2 FQNEAQ (reference sequence). Here the CDR3 DNA reads TGTGCCAGCAGCTTAGGTGGGACAGGGATTTCGTTCTCTGGAAACACCATATATTTT. Translated: CASSLGGTGISFSGNTIYF.

This clonotype has at least ten counts. The chain recombines TRBV6-5 with TRBJ1-1, with TRBD1 matching over 8 bases. The CDR3 sequence is 16 residues long. The germline V gene encodes CDR1 MNHEY and CDR2 SVGAGI. Trimming cost V 2 bases and J 0 bases; bases outside gene matches: 5. CDR3 sequence: CASSYGTGYLNTEAFF. The CDR3 nucleotides read TGTGCCAGCAGTTACGGGACAGGTTACTTGAACACTGAAGCTTTCTTT.

This clonotype was detected ten times or more. The chain carries TRBV9 and TRBJ1-3, with a possible D match to TRBD1 (5 bases). CDR1 is SGDLS and CDR2 is YYNGEE in the germline V gene. The CDR3 runs 13 residues. The V and J ends lost 5 bases and 7 bases respectively, with 13 bases between them. CDR3 nucleotide sequence: TGTGCCAGCAGATCCCTGGAGGGGAACACCATATATTTT. It translates to CASRSLEGNTIYF.

This clonotype showed up many times. The chain has TRBV6-6 and TRBJ2-2; weak D call: TRBD1 (5 bases). The germline V and J ends were trimmed by 7 bases and 1 base, with 7 bases remaining between them. In germline, CDR1 is MNHNY, CDR2 SVGAGI (reference sequence). There are 13 residues in the CDR3. CDR3 DNA: TGTGCCAGCAATACAGGGAACACCGGGGAGCTGTTTTTT. Translated: CASNTGNTGELFF.